These 14 T cell receptor beta chains were all obtained from the same sample, sequenced in a study of T-cell reconstitution after alpha-beta-depleted transplantation in children. This sample's TCRbeta library carried unique molecular identifier barcodes. TCRdb used MiXCR to reprocess the PCR reads, holding one entry per CDR3 protein. The sample includes some 520,000 distinct CDR3 sequences, less than 35% of them seen just once. The material was PBMCs from the stem cell graft donor, obtained from the stem cell graft. The receptors originated from a human donor who donated a stem cell graft to a child with aplastic anemia.

In this sample, this clonotype turned up a few times. The chain employs TRBV29-1 and TRBJ2-1; D possibly uses TRBD1 or TRBD2 (6 bases each). CDR1 SQVTM and CDR2 ANQGSEA come from the germline V gene. The CDR3 runs 16 residues. V lost 4 bases and J lost 5, with 21 bases in between. The CDR3 reads CSVARGGVGTDNEQFF. DNA for the CDR3: TGCAGCGTTGCCAGGGGCGGGGTGGGGACCGACAATGAGCAGTTCTTC.

J is TRBJ2-2 and V is TRBV6-5; D is possibly TRBD1 (5 bases). CDR3 length: 15 amino acids. The V gene's germline CDR1 is MNHEY and CDR2 SVGAGI. V shed 3 bases and J shed 0 bases, with 8 bases lying between them. This CDR3 is CASSYRQTNTGELFF. In DNA, the CDR3 is TGTGCCAGCAGTTATAGACAGACGAACACCGGGGAGCTGTTTTTT.

The rearrangement links TRBV28 to TRBJ2-1; 11 nucleotides align to TRBD2. V lost 2 bases, J lost 4 bases, and 4 bases stayed unmatched. The CDR3 loop spans 16 amino acids. In germline, CDR1 is MDHEN, CDR2 SYDVKM. CDR3 protein: CASSLGTSGIYNEQFF. Here the CDR3 DNA reads TGTGCCAGCAGTTTAGGGACTAGCGGAATATACAATGAGCAGTTCTTC.

The chain joins TRBV11-1 to TRBJ2-1; D might be TRBD1 (5 bases). Germline V gene sequence: CDR1 SGHAT, CDR2 FQDESV (reference sequence). There are 12 residues in the CDR3. V was shortened by 4 bases and J by 10 bases, with 11 bases between the two germline ends. The CDR3 sequence: CASSSTAEEQFF. CDR3 nucleotide sequence: TGTGCCAGCAGCTCGACAGCAGAGGAGCAGTTCTTC.

This clonotype has at least ten counts. CDR3 in DNA: TGTGCCAGCAGCTCGAGGACAGGCACCTACGAGCAGTACGTC. It encodes CASSSRTGTYEQYV. The chain joins TRBV11-2 to TRBJ2-7; 7 bases map to TRBD1. The CDR3 sequence is 14 residues long. The V and J ends lost 4 bases and 2 bases, in that order; junction bases with no gene match: 5. CDR1 and CDR2 (germline): SGHAT, FQNNGV.

This clonotype was observed a handful of times. J is TRBJ2-6 and V is TRBV11-3; perhaps TRBD2 as D (5 bases). Between the trimmed V and J ends, which lost 6 bases and 3 bases, there was a span of 18 bases. CDR3 length equals 17 residues. The germline CDR1 and CDR2 sequences are SGHNT and YENEEA. In nucleotides, the CDR3 is TGTGCCAGCAGTCTAGAGGGTCAGGTTCATGGGGCCAACGTCCTGACTTTC. Amino acid sequence: CASSLEGQVHGANVLTF.

V and J are TRBV23-1 and TRBJ2-7; 10 positions agree with TRBD2. TRBV23-1 is flagged as an ORF with uncertain function. This CDR3 comprises 15 residues. V lost 3 bases, J lost 7 bases, and 9 bases stayed unmatched. This chain's CDR3 is CASSHPRGLAIEQYV. CDR3 sequence (DNA): TGCGCCAGCAGTCACCCCCGGGGACTAGCGATAGAGCAGTACGTC.

This clonotype has just a few counts. The V call is TRBV12-3 or TRBV12-4, the J call TRBJ2-1; 9 nucleotides match TRBD1. V trimming: 3 bases; J trimming: 5 bases; junction bases outside the gene matches: 8. This CDR3 comprises 16 residues. CDR3 amino acids: CASSLRGTGRDNEQFF. DNA for the CDR3: TGTGCCAGCAGTTTGAGGGGGACAGGGAGGGACAATGAGCAGTTCTTC.

The V and J genes are TRBV7-2 and TRBJ1-1, with D possibly TRBD1 on 5 matching bases. CDR3 length: 15 amino acids. Germline V lookup: CDR1 SGHTA, CDR2 FQGNSA. Trimming cost V 4 bases and J 1 base, with 13 bases left between them. As DNA, the CDR3 is TGTGCCAGCAGCTCGTGGACACAAGCGAACACTGAAGCTTTCTTT. Amino acids: CASSSWTQANTEAFF. Supplemented by reference TRBV7-2 and TRBJ1-1, the full variable domain reads GAGVSQSPSNKVTEKGKDVELRCDPISGHTALYWYRQSLGQGLEFLIYFQGNSAPDKSGLPSDRFSAERTGGSVSTLTIQRTQQEDSAVYLCASSSWTQANTEAFFGQGTRLTVV.

Only a few counts were recorded for this clonotype. The J gene is TRBJ1-5, the V gene TRBV12-3 or TRBV12-4; 7 bases agree with TRBD1. The CDR3 totals 15 residues. J lost 4 bases, V lost 1 base, and 4 bases had no gene match. CDR3 coding DNA: TGTGCCAGCAGTTTAGGAGGGGGCGCGAATCAGCCCCAGCATTTT. Its protein product is CASSLGGGANQPQHF.

In this sample, this clonotype turned up a few times. The genes are TRBV29-1 and TRBJ1-1; D unresolved. V was trimmed by 4 bases and J by 2 bases, leaving 11 bases between them. Germline CDR1 is SQVTM and CDR2 is ANQGSEA. The CDR3 sequence is 13 residues long. The DNA of the CDR3 is TGCAGCGTTGGAGGGCTGACCAACACTGAAGCTTTCTTT. The encoded protein is CSVGGLTNTEAFF.

Turning to this clonotype: The junction does not match germline at one end; this may be a read error. The chain uses TRBV4-2 and TRBJ2-1; D is perhaps TRBD1 or TRBD2 (5 bases each). Germline V gene sequence: CDR1 LGHNA, CDR2 YNFKEQ. The CDR3 contains 19 residues. DNA of the CDR3: TGTGCCAGCCCCACGGCGGGTAATTCACCCAGGGATTCCTACAATGATCAGTTCTTC. Encoded protein: CASPTAGNSPRDSYNDQFF.

The CDR3 DNA is TGTGCCAGCAGTTACGGAGCTCAGCGGGAGGGCCGCGATGAGCAGTTCTTC. As protein: CASSYGAQREGRDEQFF. This sequence joins TRBV6-2 or TRBV6-3 and TRBJ2-1; 10 bases align to TRBD2. The CDR3 is 17 residues long. With V trimmed by 2 bases and J by 8 bases, 12 bases remained unmatched. Germline V lookup: CDR1 MNHEY, CDR2 SVGEGT.

This clonotype was detected only a few times. In nucleotides, the CDR3 is TGTGCCAGCAGTTACTCAGGGGGTAGCGGGAGCGGTGAGACCCAGTACTTC. It is translated as CASSYSGGSGSGETQYF. This chain joins TRBV6-5 and TRBJ2-5, with 9 bases fitting TRBD2. The CDR3 consists of 17 residues. The V gene's germline CDR1 is MNHEY and CDR2 SVGAGI. With V trimmed by 0 bases and J by 5 bases, 10 bases remained unmatched.